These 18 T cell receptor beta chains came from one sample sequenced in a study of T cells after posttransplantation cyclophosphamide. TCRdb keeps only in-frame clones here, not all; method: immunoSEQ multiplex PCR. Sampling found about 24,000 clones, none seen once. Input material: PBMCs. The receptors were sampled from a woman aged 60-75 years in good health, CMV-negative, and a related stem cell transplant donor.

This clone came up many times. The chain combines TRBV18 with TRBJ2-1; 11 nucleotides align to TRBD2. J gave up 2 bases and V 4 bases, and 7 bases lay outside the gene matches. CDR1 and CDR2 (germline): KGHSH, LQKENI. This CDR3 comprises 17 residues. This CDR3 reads CASSQISGRVTYNEQFF. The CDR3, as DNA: TGTGCCAGCTCACAAATTAGCGGGAGGGTGACCTACAATGAGCAGTTCTTC.

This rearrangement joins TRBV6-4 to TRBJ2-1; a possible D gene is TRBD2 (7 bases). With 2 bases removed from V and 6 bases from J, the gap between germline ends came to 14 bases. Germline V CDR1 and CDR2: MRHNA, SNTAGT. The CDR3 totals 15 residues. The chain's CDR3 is CASSDLAAGANEQFF. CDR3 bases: TGTGCCAGCAGTGACCTAGCGGCAGGGGCCAATGAGCAGTTCTTC.

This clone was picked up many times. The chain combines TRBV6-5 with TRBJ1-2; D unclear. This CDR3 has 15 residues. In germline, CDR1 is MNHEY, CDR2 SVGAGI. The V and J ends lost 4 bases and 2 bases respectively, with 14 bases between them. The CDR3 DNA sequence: TGTGCCAGCAGTTCCCGACCCACAGCAAACTATGGCTACACCTTC. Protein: CASSSRPTANYGYTF.

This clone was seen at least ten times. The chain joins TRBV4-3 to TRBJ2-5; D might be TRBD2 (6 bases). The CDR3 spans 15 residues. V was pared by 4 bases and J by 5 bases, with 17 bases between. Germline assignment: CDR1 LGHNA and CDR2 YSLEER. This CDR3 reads CASSPWRGVGETQYF. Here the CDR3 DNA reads TGCGCCAGCAGCCCCTGGCGGGGAGTTGGGGAGACCCAGTACTTC.

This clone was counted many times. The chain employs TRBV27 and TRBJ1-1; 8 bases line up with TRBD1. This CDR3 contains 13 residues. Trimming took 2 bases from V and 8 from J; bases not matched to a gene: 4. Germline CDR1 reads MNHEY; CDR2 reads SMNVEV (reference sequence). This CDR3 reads CASSLQGAREAFF. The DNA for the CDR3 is TGTGCCAGCAGTTTACAGGGGGCAAGGGAAGCTTTCTTT.

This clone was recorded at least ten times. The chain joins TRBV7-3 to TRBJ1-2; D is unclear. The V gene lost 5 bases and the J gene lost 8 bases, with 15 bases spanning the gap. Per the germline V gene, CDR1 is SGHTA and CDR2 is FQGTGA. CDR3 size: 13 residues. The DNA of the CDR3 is TGTGCCAGCAGCCTTCCCGGAGGGTGGGGCTACACCTTC. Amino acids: CASSLPGGWGYTF.

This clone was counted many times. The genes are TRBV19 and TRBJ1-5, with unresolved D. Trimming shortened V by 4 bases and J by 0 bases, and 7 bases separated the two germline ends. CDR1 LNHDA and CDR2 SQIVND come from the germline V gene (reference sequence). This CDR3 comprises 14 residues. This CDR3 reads CASSTTLSNQPQHF. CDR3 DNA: TGTGCCAGTAGTACGACACTTAGCAATCAGCCCCAGCATTTT.

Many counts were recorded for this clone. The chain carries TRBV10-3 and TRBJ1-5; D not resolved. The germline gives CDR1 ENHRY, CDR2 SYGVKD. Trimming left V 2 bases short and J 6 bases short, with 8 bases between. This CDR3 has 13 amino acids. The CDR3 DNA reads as TGTGCCATCAGTGAGGGGGAGGTTCAGCCCCAGCATTTT. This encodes CAISEGEVQPQHF.

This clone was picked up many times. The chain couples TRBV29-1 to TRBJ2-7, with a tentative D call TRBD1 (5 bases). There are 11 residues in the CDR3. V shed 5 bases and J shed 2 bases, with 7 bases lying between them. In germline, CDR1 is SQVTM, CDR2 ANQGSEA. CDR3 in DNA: TGCAGCGTTAGGGGAACCTACGAGCAGTACTTC. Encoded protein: CSVRGTYEQYF.

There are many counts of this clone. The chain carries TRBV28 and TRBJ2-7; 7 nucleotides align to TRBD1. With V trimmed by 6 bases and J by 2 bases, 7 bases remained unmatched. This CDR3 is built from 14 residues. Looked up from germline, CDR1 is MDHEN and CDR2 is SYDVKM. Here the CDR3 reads CASSSRDSTYEQYV. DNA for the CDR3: TGTGCCAGCAGCTCCCGGGACAGCACCTACGAGCAGTACGTC.

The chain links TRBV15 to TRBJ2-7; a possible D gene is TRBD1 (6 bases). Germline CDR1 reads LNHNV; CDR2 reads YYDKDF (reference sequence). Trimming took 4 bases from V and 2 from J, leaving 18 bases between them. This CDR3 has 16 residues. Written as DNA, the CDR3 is TGTGCCACCAGCACCAGGGAGCCGGGACAAACCTACGAGCAGTACTTC. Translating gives CATSTREPGQTYEQYF.

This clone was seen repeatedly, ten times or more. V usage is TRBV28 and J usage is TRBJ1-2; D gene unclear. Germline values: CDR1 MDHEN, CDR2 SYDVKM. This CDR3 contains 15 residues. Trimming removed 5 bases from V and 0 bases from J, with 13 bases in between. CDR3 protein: CASSTLTVPNYGYTF. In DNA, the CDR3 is TGTGCCAGCAGTACCCTTACAGTACCTAACTATGGCTACACCTTC.

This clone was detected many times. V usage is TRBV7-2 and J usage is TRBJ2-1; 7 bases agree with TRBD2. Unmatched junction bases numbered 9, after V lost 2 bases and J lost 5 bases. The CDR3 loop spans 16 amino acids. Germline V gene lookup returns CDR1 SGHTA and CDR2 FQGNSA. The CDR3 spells CASSLRLAGPNNEQFF. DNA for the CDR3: TGTGCCAGCAGCTTAAGGTTAGCGGGCCCGAACAATGAGCAGTTCTTC.

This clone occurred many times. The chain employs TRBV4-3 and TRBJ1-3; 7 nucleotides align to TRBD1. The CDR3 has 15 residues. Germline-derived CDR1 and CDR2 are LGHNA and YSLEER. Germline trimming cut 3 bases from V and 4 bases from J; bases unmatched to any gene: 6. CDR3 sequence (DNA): TGCGCCAGCAGCCAGGCAGGGGGTTCGGGAAACACCATATATTTT. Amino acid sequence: CASSQAGGSGNTIYF.

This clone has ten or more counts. The CDR3 coding sequence is TGCAGCGTCGCTGGGACAGTAAATCAGCCCCAGCATTTT. It is translated as CSVAGTVNQPQHF. This chain uses TRBV29-1 with TRBJ1-5, with 7 bases that match TRBD1. CDR1 is SQVTM and CDR2 is ANQGSEA in the germline V gene. There are 13 residues in the CDR3. J was trimmed by 4 bases and V by 6 bases; bases with no gene match: 6.

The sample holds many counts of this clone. In nucleotides, the CDR3 is TGTGCCAGTAGTGAGATACAGGGGAAGCAGTTCTTC. Its protein product is CASSEIQGKQFF. The V call is TRBV19, the J call TRBJ2-1; 7 nucleotides line up with TRBD1. The ends lost 5 bases at V and 11 bases at J; junction bases unmatched: 6. CDR3 length: 12 amino acids. Per germline, CDR1 LNHDA and CDR2 SQIVND (reference sequence).

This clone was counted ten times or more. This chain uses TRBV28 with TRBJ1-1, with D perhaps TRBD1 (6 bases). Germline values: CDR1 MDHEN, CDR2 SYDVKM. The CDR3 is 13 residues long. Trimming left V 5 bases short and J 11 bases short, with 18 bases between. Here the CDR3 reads CASSLGTLGGAFF. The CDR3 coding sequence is TGTGCCAGCAGTCTGGGGACACTGGGGGGGGCTTTCTTT.

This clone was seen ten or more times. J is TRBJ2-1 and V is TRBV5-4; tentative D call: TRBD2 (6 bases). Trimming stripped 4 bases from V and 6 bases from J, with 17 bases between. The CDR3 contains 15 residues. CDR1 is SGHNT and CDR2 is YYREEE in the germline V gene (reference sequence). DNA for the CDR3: TGTGCCAGCAGCCCACTTCGGCGGGGTAGCAATGAGCAGTTCTTC. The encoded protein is CASSPLRRGSNEQFF. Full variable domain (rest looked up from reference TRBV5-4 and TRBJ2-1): ETGVTQSPTHLIKTRGQQVTLRCSSQSGHNTVSWYQQALGQGPQFIFQYYREEENGRGNFPPRFSGLQFPNYSSELNVNALELDDSALYLCASSPLRRGSNEQFFGPGTRLTVL.